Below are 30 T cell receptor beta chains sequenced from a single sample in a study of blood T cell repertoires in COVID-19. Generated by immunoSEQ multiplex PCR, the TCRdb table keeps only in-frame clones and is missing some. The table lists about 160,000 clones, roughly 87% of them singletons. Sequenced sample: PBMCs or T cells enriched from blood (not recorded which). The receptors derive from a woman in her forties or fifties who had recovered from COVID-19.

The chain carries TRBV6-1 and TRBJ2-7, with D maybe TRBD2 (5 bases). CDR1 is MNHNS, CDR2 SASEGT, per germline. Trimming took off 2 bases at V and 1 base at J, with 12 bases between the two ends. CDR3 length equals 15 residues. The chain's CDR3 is CASSEKVGESYEQYF. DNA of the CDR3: TGTGCCAGCAGTGAAAAAGTCGGGGAGTCCTACGAGCAGTACTTC.

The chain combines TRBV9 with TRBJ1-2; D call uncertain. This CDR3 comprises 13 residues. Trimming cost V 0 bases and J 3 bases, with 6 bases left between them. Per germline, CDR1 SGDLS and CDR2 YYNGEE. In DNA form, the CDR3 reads TGTGCCAGCAGCGTAGCGGGAGACTATGGCTACACCTTC. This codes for CASSVAGDYGYTF.

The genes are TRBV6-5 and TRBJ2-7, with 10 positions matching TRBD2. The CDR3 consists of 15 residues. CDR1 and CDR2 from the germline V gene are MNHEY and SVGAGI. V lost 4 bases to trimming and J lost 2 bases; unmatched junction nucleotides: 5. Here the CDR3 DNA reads TGTGCCAGCAGTTTGGAGACTAGCGGGCCCTACGAGCAGTACTTC. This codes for CASSLETSGPYEQYF.

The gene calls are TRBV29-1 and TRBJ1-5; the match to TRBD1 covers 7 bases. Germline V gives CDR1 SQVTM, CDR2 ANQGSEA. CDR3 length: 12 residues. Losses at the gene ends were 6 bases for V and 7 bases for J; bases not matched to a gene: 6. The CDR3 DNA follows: TGCAGCGTCCGGGACAGTGACCAGCCCCAGCATTTT. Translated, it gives CSVRDSDQPQHF.

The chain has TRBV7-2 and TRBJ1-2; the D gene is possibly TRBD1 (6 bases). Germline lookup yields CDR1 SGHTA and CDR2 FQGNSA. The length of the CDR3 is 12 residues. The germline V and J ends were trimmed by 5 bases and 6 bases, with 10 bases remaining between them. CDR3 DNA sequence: TGTGCCAGCAGCCTACAGGGCCATGGCTACACCTTC. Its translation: CASSLQGHGYTF.

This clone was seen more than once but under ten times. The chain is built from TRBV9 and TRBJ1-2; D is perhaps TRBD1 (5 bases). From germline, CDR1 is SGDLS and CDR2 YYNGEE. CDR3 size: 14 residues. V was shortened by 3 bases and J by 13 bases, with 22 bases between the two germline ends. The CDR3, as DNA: TGTGCCAGCAGCGGAAGCAGGGAGGGTTACAGCACCACCTTC. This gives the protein CASSGSREGYSTTF.

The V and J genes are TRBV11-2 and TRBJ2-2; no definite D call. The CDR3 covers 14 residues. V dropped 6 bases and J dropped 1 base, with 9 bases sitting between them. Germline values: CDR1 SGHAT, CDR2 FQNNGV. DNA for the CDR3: TGTGCCAGCAGACGAACTTTGAACACCGGGGAGCTGTTTTTT. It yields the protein CASRRTLNTGELFF.

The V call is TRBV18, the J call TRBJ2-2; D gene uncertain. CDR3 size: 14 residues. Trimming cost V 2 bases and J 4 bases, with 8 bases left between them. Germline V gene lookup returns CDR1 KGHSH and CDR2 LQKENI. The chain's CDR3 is CASSPDLSTGELFF. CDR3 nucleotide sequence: TGTGCCAGCTCACCAGACTTATCCACCGGGGAGCTGTTTTTT.

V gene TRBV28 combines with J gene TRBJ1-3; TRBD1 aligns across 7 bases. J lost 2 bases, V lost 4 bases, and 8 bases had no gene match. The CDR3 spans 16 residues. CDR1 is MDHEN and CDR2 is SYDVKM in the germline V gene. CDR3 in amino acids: CASSSGSTGAGNTIYF. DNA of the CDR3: TGTGCCAGCAGTTCAGGGTCTACAGGGGCTGGAAACACCATATATTTT.

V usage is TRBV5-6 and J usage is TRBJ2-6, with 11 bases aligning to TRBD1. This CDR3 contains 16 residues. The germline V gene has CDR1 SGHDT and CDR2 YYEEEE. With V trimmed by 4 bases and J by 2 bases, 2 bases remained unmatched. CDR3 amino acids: CASSGTGGPGANVLTF. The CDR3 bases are TGTGCCAGCAGCGGGACAGGGGGTCCTGGGGCCAACGTCCTGACTTTC.

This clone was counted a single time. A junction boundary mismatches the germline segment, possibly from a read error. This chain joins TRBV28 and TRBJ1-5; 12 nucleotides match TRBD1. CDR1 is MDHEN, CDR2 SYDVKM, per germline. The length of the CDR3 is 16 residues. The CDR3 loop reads CASSPGQGAGNQLQHF. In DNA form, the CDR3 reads TGTGCCAGCAGCCCGGGACAGGGGGCGGGCAATCAGCTCCAGCATTTT.

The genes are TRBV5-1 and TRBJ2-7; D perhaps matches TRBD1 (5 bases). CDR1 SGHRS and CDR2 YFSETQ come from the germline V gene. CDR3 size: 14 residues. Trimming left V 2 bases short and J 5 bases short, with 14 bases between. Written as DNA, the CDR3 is TGCGCCAGCAGCTTAGGGCAGGGCCATAACGAGCAGTACTTC. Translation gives CASSLGQGHNEQYF.

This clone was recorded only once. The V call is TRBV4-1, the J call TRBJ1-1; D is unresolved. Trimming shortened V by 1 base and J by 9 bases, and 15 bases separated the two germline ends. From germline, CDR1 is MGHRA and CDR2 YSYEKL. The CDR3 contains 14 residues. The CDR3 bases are TGCGCCAGCAGCCAAGTCGCAATTCAACAGCAAGCTTTCTTT. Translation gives CASSQVAIQQQAFF.

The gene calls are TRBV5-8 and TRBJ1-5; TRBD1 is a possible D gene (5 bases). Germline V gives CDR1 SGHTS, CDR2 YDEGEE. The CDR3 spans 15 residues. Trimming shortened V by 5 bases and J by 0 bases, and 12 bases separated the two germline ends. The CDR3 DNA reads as TGTGCCAGCAGGGACGGGGGATATAGCAATCAGCCCCAGCATTTT. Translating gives CASRDGGYSNQPQHF.

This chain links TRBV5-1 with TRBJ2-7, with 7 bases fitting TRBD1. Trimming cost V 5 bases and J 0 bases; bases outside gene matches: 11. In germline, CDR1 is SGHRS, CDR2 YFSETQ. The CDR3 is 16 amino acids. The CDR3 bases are TGCGCCAGCAGTCCGCAGACAGGGTTAAGCTCCTACGAGCAGTACTTC. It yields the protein CASSPQTGLSSYEQYF.

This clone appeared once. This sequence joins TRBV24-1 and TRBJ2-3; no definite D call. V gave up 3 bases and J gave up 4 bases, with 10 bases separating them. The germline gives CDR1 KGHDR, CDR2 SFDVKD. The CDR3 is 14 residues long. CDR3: CATSDNYIADTQYF. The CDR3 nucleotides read TGTGCCACCAGTGATAACTACATAGCAGATACGCAGTATTTT.

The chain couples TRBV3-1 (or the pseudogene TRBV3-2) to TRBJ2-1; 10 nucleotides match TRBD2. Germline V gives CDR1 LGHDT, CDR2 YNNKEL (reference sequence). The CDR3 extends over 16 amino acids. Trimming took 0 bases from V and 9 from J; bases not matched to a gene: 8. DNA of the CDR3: TGTGCCAGCAGCCAAGAGGCTAGCGGGAGTTTCGGTGAGCAGTTCTTC. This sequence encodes CASSQEASGSFGEQFF.

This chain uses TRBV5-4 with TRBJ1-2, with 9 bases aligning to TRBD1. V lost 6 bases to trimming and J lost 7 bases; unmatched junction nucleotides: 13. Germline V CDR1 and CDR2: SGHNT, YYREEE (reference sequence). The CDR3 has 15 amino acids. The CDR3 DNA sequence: TGTGCCAGCACCAGGACAGGGGAGTTGACCGCTGGCTACACCTTC. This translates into CASTRTGELTAGYTF.

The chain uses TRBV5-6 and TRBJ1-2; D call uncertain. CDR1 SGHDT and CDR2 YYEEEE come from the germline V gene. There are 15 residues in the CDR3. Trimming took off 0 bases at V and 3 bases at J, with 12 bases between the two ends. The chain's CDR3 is CASSLGPPTHYGYTF. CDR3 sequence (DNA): TGTGCCAGCAGCTTGGGGCCCCCGACACACTATGGCTACACCTTC.

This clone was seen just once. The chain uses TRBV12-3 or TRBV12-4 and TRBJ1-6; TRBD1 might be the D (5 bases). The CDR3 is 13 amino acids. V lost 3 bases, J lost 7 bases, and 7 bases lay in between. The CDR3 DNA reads TGTGCCAGCAGTTTGGGGGGGAATTCACCCCTCCACTTT. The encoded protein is CASSLGGNSPLHF.

The CDR3 DNA is TGTGCCAGCAGCTCCCTTTCGGCTAATGAAAAACTGTTTTTT. It yields the protein CASSSLSANEKLFF. This chain uses TRBV7-9 with TRBJ1-4; D unresolved. The ends were cut back, 4 bases at V and 3 bases at J, with 9 bases in the middle. There are 14 residues in the CDR3. Germline lookup yields CDR1 SEHNR and CDR2 FQNEAQ (reference sequence).

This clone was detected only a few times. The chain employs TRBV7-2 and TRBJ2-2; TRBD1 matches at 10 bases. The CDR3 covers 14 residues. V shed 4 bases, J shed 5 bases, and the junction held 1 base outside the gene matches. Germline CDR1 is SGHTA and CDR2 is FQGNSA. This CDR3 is CASSWGQGTGELFF. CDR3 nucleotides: TGTGCCAGCAGCTGGGGACAGGGGACCGGGGAGCTGTTTTTT.

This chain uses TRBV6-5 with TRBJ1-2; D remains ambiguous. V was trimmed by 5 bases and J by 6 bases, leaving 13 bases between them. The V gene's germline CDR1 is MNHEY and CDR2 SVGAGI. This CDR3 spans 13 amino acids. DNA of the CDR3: TGTGCCAGCAGTCTCTATGCCCAGGATGGCTACACCTTC. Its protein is CASSLYAQDGYTF.

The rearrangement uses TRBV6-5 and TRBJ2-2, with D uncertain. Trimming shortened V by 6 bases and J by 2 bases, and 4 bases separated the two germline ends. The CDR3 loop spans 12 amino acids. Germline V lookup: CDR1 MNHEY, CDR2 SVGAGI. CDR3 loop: CASSYNTGELFF. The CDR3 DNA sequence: TGTGCCAGCAGCTATAACACCGGGGAGCTGTTTTTT.

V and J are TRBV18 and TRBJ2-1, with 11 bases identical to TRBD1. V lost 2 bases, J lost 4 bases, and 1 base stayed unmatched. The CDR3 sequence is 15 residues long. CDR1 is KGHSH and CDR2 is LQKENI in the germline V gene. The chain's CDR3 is CASSPGQGAYNEQFF. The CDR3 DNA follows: TGTGCCAGCTCACCAGGACAGGGGGCGTACAATGAGCAGTTCTTC. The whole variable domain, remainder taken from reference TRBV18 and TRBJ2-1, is NAGVMQNPRHLVRRRGQEARLRCSPMKGHSHVYWYRQLPEEGLKFMVYLQKENIIDESGMPKERFSAEFPKEGPSILRIQQVVRGDSAAYFCASSPGQGAYNEQFFGPGTRLTVL.

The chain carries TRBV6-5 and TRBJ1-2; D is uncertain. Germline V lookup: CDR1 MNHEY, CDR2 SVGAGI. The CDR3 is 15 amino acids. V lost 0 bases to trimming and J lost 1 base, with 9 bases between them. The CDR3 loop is CASSYSLQINYGYTF. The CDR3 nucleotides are TGTGCCAGCAGTTACTCGTTACAGATTAACTATGGCTACACCTTC.

CDR3 bases: TGTGCCAGCAGTGATTACGGGCAGGGGCCCCAGCATTTT. Residues: CASSDYGQGPQHF. The chain uses TRBV2 and TRBJ1-5; D possibly corresponds to TRBD1 (5 bases). Trimming shortened V by 3 bases and J by 9 bases, and 12 bases separated the two germline ends. This CDR3 has 13 amino acids. Germline CDR1 reads SNHLY; CDR2 reads FYNNEI.

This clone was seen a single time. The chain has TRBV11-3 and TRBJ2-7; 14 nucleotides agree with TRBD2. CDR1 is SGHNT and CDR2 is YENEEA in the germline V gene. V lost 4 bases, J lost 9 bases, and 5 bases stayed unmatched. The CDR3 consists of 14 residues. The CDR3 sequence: CASSWGLAGELQYF. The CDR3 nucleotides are TGTGCCAGCAGCTGGGGACTAGCGGGAGAACTGCAGTACTTC.

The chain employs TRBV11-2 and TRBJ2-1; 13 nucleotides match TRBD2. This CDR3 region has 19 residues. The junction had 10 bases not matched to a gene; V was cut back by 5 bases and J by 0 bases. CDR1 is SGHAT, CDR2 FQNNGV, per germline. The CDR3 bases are TGTGCCAGCAGCGGTACCGGGACTAGCGGGACCGGCTCCTACAATGAGCAGTTCTTC. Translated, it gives CASSGTGTSGTGSYNEQFF.

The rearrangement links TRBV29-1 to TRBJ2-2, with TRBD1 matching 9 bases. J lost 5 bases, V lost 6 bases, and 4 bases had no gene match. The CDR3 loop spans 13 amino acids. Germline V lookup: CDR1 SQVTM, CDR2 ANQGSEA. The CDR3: CSVGTGMTGELFF. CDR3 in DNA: TGCAGCGTCGGGACAGGGATGACCGGGGAGCTGTTTTTT.